This T cell receptor (beta chain) was found in a study of cytomegalovirus exposure and HLA in healthy donors. Primers for the PCR totalled 60 Vbeta and 13 Jbeta. Data came from immunoSEQ multiplex PCR; TCRdb stores just in-frame clones and leaves some out. The sample contains about 70,000 clones, roughly 89% of which appear only once. At the time of sampling, donors were nominally healthy, though unrecorded immune exposures were likely. Sequences were obtained from PBMCs. The sequence was obtained from a woman aged 25 to 39 in good health and CMV-seronegative.

CDR3 in DNA: TGTGCCTGGAGTGTTGGAGCGGGAGTAGGCAATGAGCAGTTCTTC. This codes for CAWSVGAGVGNEQFF. The chain links TRBV30 to TRBJ2-1; TRBD2 agrees at 8 bases. The junction had 7 bases not matched to a gene; V was cut back by 0 bases and J by 6 bases. CDR3 length: 15 residues. Germline CDR1 reads GTSNPN; CDR2 reads SVGIG (reference sequence).